What follows are 25 T cell receptor beta chains derived from one specimen sequenced in a study of CD8 T cells in Susac syndrome (dated by TCRdb to between 2018 and 2021). The library relied on the immunoSEQ multiplex PCR assay. RNA was extracted using the RNeasy kit, and roughly 0.5 to 1 ug of the RNA was reverse transcribed with random hexamers. TCRdb trimmed public reads at Q25 via fastp, called clones via MiXCR and kept in-frame beta chains. Each CDR3 protein appears once, grouped with its most common genes and DNA. Present in this sample are 110,000 or so distinct CDR3 sequences, approximately 93% of which were seen just once. 0.093% of the sample comes from the top ten. Sequenced material: CD4+ T cells from PBMCs. These receptors were obtained from a human donor with multiple sclerosis.

The chain combines TRBV15 with TRBJ2-1, with D perhaps matching TRBD2 (6 bases). The CDR3 spans 15 residues. Germline assignment: CDR1 LNHNV and CDR2 YYDKDF (reference sequence). Trimming cost V 5 bases and J 0 bases, with 11 bases left between them. CDR3 bases: TGTGCCACCAGCGGTTCGGGACTCTCCTACAATGAGCAGTTCTTC. Translation gives CATSGSGLSYNEQFF.

The V gene is TRBV4-1, the J gene TRBJ1-2, with D hard to call. The V end lost 0 bases, the J end lost 0 bases, and 11 bases lay between the germline ends. Germline V lookup: CDR1 MGHRA, CDR2 YSYEKL. CDR3 size: 16 residues. The CDR3 bases are TGCGCCAGCAGCCAAGATCGAGGGATCCCTAACTATGGCTACACCTTC. This codes for CASSQDRGIPNYGYTF.

This clonotype is a singleton in its sample. This chain connects TRBV12-5 to TRBJ2-3; unclear D gene. The CDR3 has 16 residues. Germline V gene sequence: CDR1 LGHNT, CDR2 FRNRAP. V lost 0 bases to trimming and J lost 0 bases, with 10 bases between them. This CDR3 reads CASGLVLAASTDTQYF. The CDR3 DNA follows: TGTGCTAGTGGTTTGGTACTGGCGGCAAGCACAGATACGCAGTATTTT.

The chain joins TRBV14 to TRBJ1-5; D is perhaps TRBD1 (5 bases). This CDR3 contains 18 residues. V was cut by 6 bases and J by 1 base, with 22 bases left in between. The germline V gene has CDR1 SGHDN and CDR2 FVKESK. The CDR3 nucleotides read TGTGCCAGCAGAGCAACTAATCGTAGGCGGGACAGCAATCAGCCCCAGCATTTT. This gives the protein CASRATNRRRDSNQPQHF.

This clonotype is a singleton in its sample. The rearrangement uses TRBV30 and TRBJ1-1; no reliable D call. V dropped 2 bases and J dropped 9 bases, with 10 bases sitting between them. The CDR3 runs to 11 residues. Germline V gene data show CDR1 as GTSNPN and CDR2 as SVGIG (reference sequence). CDR3 sequence reads: CAWSTSIKAFF. The CDR3 nucleotides read TGTGCCTGGAGTACCAGCATTAAAGCTTTCTTT.

This chain joins TRBV29-1 and TRBJ2-7; 9 positions agree with TRBD1. J lost 3 bases, V lost 7 bases, and 4 bases had no gene match. CDR3 length: 12 amino acids. Per germline, CDR1 SQVTM and CDR2 ANQGSEA. CDR3 nucleotides: TGCAGCGGGGGACAGGGATTCTACGAGCAGTACTTC. Translation gives CSGGQGFYEQYF.

The chain uses TRBV7-8 and TRBJ1-6; maybe TRBD1 (5 bases). CDR1 is SGHVS and CDR2 is FQNEAQ in the germline V gene. V shed 1 base and J shed 7 bases, with 5 bases lying between them. This CDR3 comprises 13 residues. CDR3 sequence (DNA): TGTGCCAGCAGCTTAGAGGGGAATTCACCCCTCCACTTT. The encoded protein is CASSLEGNSPLHF.

This rearrangement joins TRBV7-9 to TRBJ2-5; 7 bases are a match to TRBD2. This CDR3 comprises 14 residues. V lost 3 bases and J lost 5; bases outside the gene matches: 6. The germline V gene encodes CDR1 SEHNR and CDR2 FQNEAQ (reference sequence). CDR3 nucleotide sequence: TGTGCCAGCAGCTTGCGACGGGGAGGGGAGACCCAGTACTTC. Translated: CASSLRRGGETQYF.

This clonotype was counted once. The rearrangement joins TRBV6-2 or TRBV6-3 to TRBJ2-7; 8 nucleotides align to TRBD2. Trimming took 7 bases from V and 2 from J; bases not matched to a gene: 4. Germline V gene sequence: CDR1 MNHEY, CDR2 SVGEGT. The CDR3 totals 13 residues. DNA for the CDR3: TGTGCCAGCAAACCCGGGGGGGCCTACGAGCAGTACTTC. The encoded protein is CASKPGGAYEQYF.

This chain connects TRBV4-3 to TRBJ1-3; D gene ambiguous. Between the trimmed V and J ends, which lost 0 bases and 0 bases, there was a span of 12 bases. The CDR3 has 17 residues. Germline assignment: CDR1 LGHNA and CDR2 YSLEER. This CDR3 reads CASSQDRVTRSGNTIYF. The CDR3 DNA is TGCGCCAGCAGCCAAGATCGGGTGACTCGCTCTGGAAACACCATATATTTT.

The rearrangement links TRBV27 to TRBJ2-7, with D perhaps TRBD1 (6 bases). The CDR3 is made up of 16 amino acids. Germline CDR1 reads MNHEY; CDR2 reads SMNVEV (reference sequence). Trimming left V 6 bases short and J 0 bases short, with 18 bases between. The CDR3 protein is CASRLPDRNSSYEQYF. In nucleotides, the CDR3 is TGTGCCAGCAGACTGCCCGACAGGAATTCCTCCTACGAGCAGTACTTC.

The chain couples TRBV20-1 to TRBJ2-7, with a tentative D call TRBD2 (6 bases). There are 12 residues in the CDR3. CDR1 and CDR2 (germline): DFQATT, SNEGSKA (reference sequence). The V end lost 0 bases, the J end lost 4 bases, and 7 bases lay between the germline ends. The CDR3 loop reads CSAREGGYEQYF. As DNA, the CDR3 is TGCAGTGCTAGAGAGGGGGGATACGAGCAGTACTTC.

V is TRBV7-9 and J is TRBJ1-2; D is unresolved. The CDR3 has 15 residues. V was shortened by 0 bases and J by 7 bases, with 15 bases between the two germline ends. Germline CDR1 SEHNR, CDR2 FQNEAQ (reference sequence). The CDR3 here is CASSLANSPSSGYTF. Written as DNA, the CDR3 is TGTGCCAGCAGCTTAGCGAACTCCCCTAGTTCTGGCTACACCTTC.

Here the CDR3 reads CATSDRWTSGGAATQYF. The CDR3 bases are TGTGCCACCAGTGACCGCTGGACTAGCGGGGGGGCCGCTACGCAGTATTTT. The V and J genes are TRBV24-1 and TRBJ2-3, with TRBD2 identical over 15 bases. V gave up 4 bases and J gave up 8 bases; unmatched junction bases: 9. Germline CDR1 and CDR2: KGHDR and SFDVKD. The CDR3 sequence is 17 residues long.

V is TRBV5-1 and J is TRBJ1-2; TRBD1 might be the D (6 bases). The CDR3 consists of 17 residues. Between the trimmed V and J ends, which lost 1 base and 9 bases, there was a span of 25 bases. Germline CDR1 is SGHRS and CDR2 is YFSETQ. The CDR3 spells CASSLNSAGVIPMSYTF. Here the CDR3 DNA reads TGCGCCAGCAGCTTGAATTCGGCAGGGGTCATCCCGATGAGCTACACCTTC.

The chain's CDR3 is CSGGDRGLGYTF. The CDR3 region has the DNA TGCAGCGGCGGGGACAGGGGGCTTGGCTACACCTTC. The chain links TRBV29-1 to TRBJ1-2, with 12 positions matching TRBD1. V shed 7 bases and J 7 bases; nucleotides not matched to a gene: 4. From germline, CDR1 is SQVTM and CDR2 ANQGSEA. There are 12 residues in the CDR3. The whole variable domain, remainder taken from reference TRBV29-1 and TRBJ1-2, is SAVISQKPSRDICQRGTSLTIQCQVDSQVTMMFWYRQQPGQSLTLIATANQGSEATYESGFVIDKFPISRPNLTFSTLTVSNMSPEDSSIYLCSGGDRGLGYTFGSGTRLTVV.

Written as DNA, the CDR3 is TGCAGCGTTGCCCGGGGACAGACCACTGAAGCTTTCTTT. This sequence encodes CSVARGQTTEAFF. The chain uses TRBV29-1 and TRBJ1-1; 7 bases are shared with TRBD1. This CDR3 region has 13 residues. Germline CDR1 is SQVTM and CDR2 is ANQGSEA. Germline trimming cut 4 bases from V and 4 bases from J; bases unmatched to any gene: 6.

The V and J genes are TRBV15 and TRBJ1-5; the D is unclear. Germline loops: CDR1 LNHNV, CDR2 YYDKDF (reference sequence). The V and J ends lost 5 bases and 7 bases respectively, with 12 bases between them. CDR3 length equals 13 residues. The CDR3 coding sequence is TGTGCCACCAGCGCCGGCGGGAGGCAGCCCCAGCATTTT. It codes for CATSAGGRQPQHF.

The chain couples TRBV9 to TRBJ2-7, with D tentatively TRBD2 (5 bases). The germline gives CDR1 SGDLS, CDR2 YYNGEE. This CDR3 contains 14 residues. V was pared by 0 bases and J by 3 bases, with 10 bases between. CDR3 region: CASSVASTSYEQYF. CDR3 nucleotide sequence: TGTGCCAGCAGCGTAGCCTCTACTAGCTACGAGCAGTACTTC.

The chain links TRBV5-1 to TRBJ1-4, with D perhaps TRBD1 (6 bases). The V and J ends lost 2 bases and 5 bases respectively, with 13 bases between them. CDR1 and CDR2 (germline): SGHRS, YFSETQ. CDR3 length equals 15 residues. The CDR3 bases are TGCGCCAGCAGCTTCATGGGACACGGGAATGAAAAACTGTTTTTT. Protein sequence: CASSFMGHGNEKLFF. The variable domain in full, completed from reference TRBV5-1 and TRBJ1-4, reads KAGVTQTPRYLIKTRGQQVTLSCSPISGHRSVSWYQQTPGQGLQFLFEYFSETQRNKGNFPGRFSGRQFSNSRSEMNVSTLELGDSALYLCASSFMGHGNEKLFFGSGTQLSVL.

The genes are TRBV5-1 and TRBJ1-6; the D gene is possibly TRBD1 (5 bases). From germline, CDR1 is SGHRS and CDR2 YFSETQ. Trimming stripped 2 bases from V and 0 bases from J, with 9 bases between. The length of the CDR3 is 16 residues. DNA of the CDR3: TGCGCCAGCAGCTTCGAGGGGAGCTCCTATAATTCACCCCTCCACTTT. Protein: CASSFEGSSYNSPLHF. Full variable domain (outside the CDR3, taken from reference TRBV5-1 and TRBJ1-6): KAGVTQTPRYLIKTRGQQVTLSCSPISGHRSVSWYQQTPGQGLQFLFEYFSETQRNKGNFPGRFSGRQFSNSRSEMNVSTLELGDSALYLCASSFEGSSYNSPLHFGNGTRLTVT.

This chain links TRBV4-2 with TRBJ2-5, with TRBD2 matching over 8 bases. With 0 bases clipped from V and 3 bases from J, the junction kept 6 bases outside the gene matches. Germline-derived CDR1 and CDR2 are LGHNA and YNFKEQ. This CDR3 comprises 16 residues. CDR3 DNA: TGTGCCAGCAGCCAAGAGATACTAGCGGCTAAAGAGACCCAGTACTTC. This translates into CASSQEILAAKETQYF.

The count of this clonotype is one. At one end, the junction sequence differs from germline, possibly due to a read error. CDR3 in amino acids: CASQVVGEVYGHTF. In DNA form, the CDR3 reads TGTGCCAGCCAAGTCGTAGGGGAGGTCTATGGCCACACCTTC. The rearrangement uses TRBV18 and TRBJ1-2, with D perhaps TRBD1 (5 bases). CDR1 is KGHSH and CDR2 is LQKENI in the germline V gene. CDR3 length: 14 residues.

CDR3 loop: CASSLTPRDTQYF. CDR3 nucleotides: TGTGCCAGCAGCCTTACCCCCAGAGATACGCAGTATTTT. The J gene is TRBJ2-3, the V gene TRBV3-1; unclear D gene. Trimming stripped 4 bases from V and 5 bases from J, with 10 bases between. The CDR3 is made up of 13 amino acids. From germline, CDR1 is LGHDT and CDR2 YNNKEL (reference sequence).

CDR3 sequence reads: CASSQDQQTGELFF. DNA of the CDR3: TGTGCCAGCAGCCAAGACCAGCAAACCGGGGAGCTGTTTTTT. The chain uses TRBV4-2 and TRBJ2-2; no reliable D call. Germline CDR1 and CDR2: LGHNA and YNFKEQ. Trimming took 0 bases from V and 5 from J, leaving 7 bases between them. There are 14 residues in the CDR3.